The rows below give T cell receptor beta chains drawn from one sample of a study of T cells in Graves' hyperthyroidism and ophthalmopathy. Using its own MiXCR run on the multiplex PCR reads, TCRdb lists one record per CDR3 protein. The sample yields 450,000 to 700,000 distinct CDR3 sequences, about 45% seen once. The material sequenced was peripheral blood or thyroid tissue (not recorded which). These TCRs come from an adult woman with Graves' disease, either hyperthyroidism or ophthalmopathy (not recorded which). The conserved cysteine and the conserved F or W are not part of the CDR3 here. The order of the fields is clone size, V gene, J gene, CDR3 protein. The listing skips clone size in some rows; elsewhere it reads once, few, many or a size class.

many,TRBV9,TRBJ2-7,ASSIGSGAEQY
.,TRBV13,TRBJ2-3,ASSRSGRGEKDTQY
.,TRBV7-9,TRBJ2-5,ASGQRESWETQY
.,TRBV12-3/TRBV12-4,TRBJ2-7,ASSSVTGTFYEQY
.,TRBV10-3,TRBJ2-2,AIGGVF
few,TRBV12-3/TRBV12-4,TRBJ2-7,ASTPMAGRLGEQY
.,TRBV24-1,TRBJ2-2,ATSDAGPSTGELF
.,TRBV4-3,TRBJ1-1,ASSQDYARNTEAF
many,TRBV27,TRBJ1-5,ASSLVRDGGNQPQH
.,TRBV9,TRBJ1-5,ASSQDRGPNQPQH
many,TRBV3-1,TRBJ2-7,ASSPAGGPIYEQY
.,TRBV9,TRBJ2-2,ASSIFGTVRIGGELF
.,TRBV12-3/TRBV12-4,TRBJ1-2,ASALNGYT
.,TRBV20-1,TRBJ2-7,SARDQASYEQY
many,TRBV20-1,TRBJ1-6,SAEVGGPNSPLH
.,TRBV2,TRBJ1-2,ASRTGDRLYGYT
.,TRBV30,TRBJ1-2,AWSDRAFFAY
.,TRBV9,TRBJ1-3,ASSVSMHSVSGNTIY
.,TRBV7-9,TRBJ2-5,ASSPPGQGETQY
.,TRBV7-2,TRBJ2-5,ASSGTSGSRKTQY
.,TRBV7-9,TRBJ1-2,ASSIPGGDYGYT
.,TRBV18,TRBJ2-6,ASSPVAGLNVLT
.,TRBV29-1,TRBJ2-7,SGRDRFSYEQY
.,TRBV7-6,TRBJ2-2,ASRACTSAAGELF
.,TRBV10-2,TRBJ2-7,ASSSGQGEGYEQY
.,TRBV7-3,TRBJ2-7,ASSSRLAEYEQY
many,TRBV12-3/TRBV12-4,TRBJ1-1,ASTPLEGWATEAF
.,TRBV7-9,TRBJ1-3,ASSLPRGDLRGNTIY
once,TRBV10-3,TRBJ2-7,AISEQGAGEQY
.,TRBV7-2,TRBJ2-7,ASSNRQGGEQY
.,TRBV10-3,TRBJ2-7,AIRSVTGGAGGRASYERY
few,TRBV7-6,TRBJ1-6,ASSLAELGGDSPLH
few,TRBV24-1,TRBJ2-5,ATSDWTSGETQY
.,TRBV12-3/TRBV12-4,TRBJ1-1,ASSSTSGTAF
few,TRBV25-1,TRBJ1-2,ASSEPGQGSYGYT
.,TRBV7-2,TRBJ1-3,ASITRQGPSSGNTIY
.,TRBV12-3/TRBV12-4,TRBJ2-7,ASSPYGQSSYEQY
.,TRBV12-3/TRBV12-4,TRBJ2-7,ASSPIGRVTYEQY
.,TRBV7-9,TRBJ2-5,ASSPSGMMETQY
many,TRBV20-1,TRBJ1-5,SARQGTGGIHQPQH
once,TRBV29-1,TRBJ1-1,SLGTGPGMNTEAF
many,TRBV12-3/TRBV12-4,TRBJ1-2,ASSLVRLSSYT
.,TRBV10-3,TRBJ1-5,AISDGNQPQH
.,TRBV7-3,TRBJ1-6,ASSQGGRGSPLH
many,TRBV13,TRBJ2-2,ASSFLNRSPGELF
many,TRBV5-8,TRBJ1-1,ASSFLAKPTEAF
few,TRBV10-3,TRBJ1-2,AIKGLQGVSGYT
many,TRBV29-1,TRBJ2-7,SVGGRGLGRHEQY
once,TRBV7-9,TRBJ1-2,ASSLSDRSVGDYGYT
.,TRBV20-1,TRBJ1-5,SAISRQGFSNQPQH
.,TRBV7-3,TRBJ1-4,ASRETGGVEKLF
.,TRBV4-1,TRBJ2-2,ASSQVGVWTGELS
many,TRBV6-1,TRBJ1-5,ASQQVRQVEPQH
once,TRBV12-3/TRBV12-4,TRBJ1-1,ASSLLTGTEAF
many,TRBV25-1,TRBJ2-5,ASSGDRGQETQY
.,TRBV2,TRBJ2-1,ASRETGSHNEQF